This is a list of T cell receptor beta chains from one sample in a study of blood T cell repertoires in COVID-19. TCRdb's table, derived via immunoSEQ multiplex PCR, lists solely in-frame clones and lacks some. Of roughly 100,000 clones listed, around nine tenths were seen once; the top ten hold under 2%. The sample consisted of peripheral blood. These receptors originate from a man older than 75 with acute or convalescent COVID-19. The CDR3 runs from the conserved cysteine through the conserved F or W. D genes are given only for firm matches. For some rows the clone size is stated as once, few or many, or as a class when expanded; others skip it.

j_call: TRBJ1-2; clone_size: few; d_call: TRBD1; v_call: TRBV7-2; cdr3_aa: CASSLGQGANYGYTF
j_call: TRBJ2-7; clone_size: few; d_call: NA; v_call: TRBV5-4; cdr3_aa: CASSLAASREQYF
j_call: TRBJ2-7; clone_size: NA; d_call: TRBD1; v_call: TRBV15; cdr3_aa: CATSRDRQGRYEQYF
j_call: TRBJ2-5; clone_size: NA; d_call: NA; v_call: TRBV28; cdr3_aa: CASRLTSQETQYF
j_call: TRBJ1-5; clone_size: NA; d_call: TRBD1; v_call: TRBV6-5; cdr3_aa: CASSHTGAHQPQHF
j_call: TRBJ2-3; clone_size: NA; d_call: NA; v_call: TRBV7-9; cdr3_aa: CASSGTAFPQYF
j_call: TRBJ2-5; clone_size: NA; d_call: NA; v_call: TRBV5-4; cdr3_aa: CASSPTGRQETQYF
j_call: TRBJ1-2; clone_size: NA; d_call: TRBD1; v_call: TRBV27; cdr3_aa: CASSPGQEYYGYTF
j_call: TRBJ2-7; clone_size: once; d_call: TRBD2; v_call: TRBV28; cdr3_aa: CASSRGGASYEQYF
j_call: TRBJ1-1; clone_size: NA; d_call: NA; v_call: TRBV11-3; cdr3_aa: CASSLGGIGTEAFF
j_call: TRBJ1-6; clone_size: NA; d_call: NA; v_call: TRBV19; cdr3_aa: CASSIDPGNSPLHF